A selection of T cell receptor beta chains follows, all from one sample in a study of read filtering for tumor transcriptome and immune sequencing. TCRdb used MiXCR to reprocess the reads, holding one entry per CDR3 protein. This sample yields roughly 38,000 distinct CDR3 sequences, of which around 15% are seen a single time; 30% belongs to the top ten. Sample: a population of CD138-negative cells sorted from bone marrow. The receptors here all came from a donor at least 40 years old with multiple myeloma. Both conserved end residues are part of each CDR3. The order of the fields is V gene, J gene, clone size, D gene, CDR3 protein, CDR3 DNA. A D gene is named only where the DNA matches it firmly. The size field is filled for only some rows; it gives once, few, many or a size class.

TRBV10-3	TRBJ1-5	many	-	CAISPDSWGQPQHF	TGTGCCATCAGCCCCGACTCCTGGGGGCAGCCCCAGCATTTT
TRBV7-6	TRBJ1-1	many	-	CASSLVVDAEAFF	TGTGCCAGCAGCTTAGTGGTTGACGCTGAAGCTTTCTTT
TRBV5-1	TRBJ1-1	many	-	CASRSGVNTEAFF	TGCGCCAGCAGAAGTGGAGTGAACACTGAAGCTTTCTTT
TRBV4-3	TRBJ2-6	-	-	CASSREARDGGANGLTF	TGCGCCAGCAGCCGCGAGGCAAGGGACGGTGGGGCCAACGGCCTGACTTTC
TRBV7-2	TRBJ1-5	many	TRBD1	CASSSGTGGPNQPQHF	TGTGCCAGCAGCTCAGGGACAGGGGGCCCAAATCAGCCCCAGCATTTT
TRBV5-1	TRBJ2-7	few	-	CASRTTVSYEQYF	TGCGCCAGTCGAACGACTGTTTCCTACGAGCAGTACTTC
TRBV7-2	TRBJ2-6	few	-	CASSWGSGANVLTF	TGTGCCAGCAGCTGGGGCTCTGGGGCCAACGTCCTGACTTTC
TRBV6-5	TRBJ2-1	many	TRBD2	CASSSQAGGYYNEQFF	TGTGCCAGCAGTTCTCAGGCGGGAGGATATTACAATGAGCAGTTCTTC
TRBV10-3	TRBJ2-7	-	TRBD2	CATRTSWEQYF	TGTGCCACCAGGACTAGCTGGGAGCAGTACTTC
TRBV29-1	TRBJ2-2	-	-	CSVVGERWNTGELFF	TGCAGCGTTGTCGGGGAGCGTTGGAACACCGGGGAGCTGTTTTTT
TRBV20-1	TRBJ2-7	many	TRBD2	CSATGTTHVEQYF	TGCAGTGCGACCGGGACTACCCACGTCGAGCAGTACTTC
TRBV7-2	TRBJ2-1	many	-	CASSDGTINEQFF	TGTGCCAGCAGCGACGGGACAATTAATGAGCAGTTCTTC
TRBV7-3	TRBJ2-2	many	TRBD1	CASSATGAAGELFF	TGTGCCAGCAGCGCGACAGGGGCCGCCGGGGAGCTGTTTTTT
TRBV20-1	TRBJ2-3	many	-	CSAAQGTGTDTQYF	TGCAGTGCTGCTCAGGGAACGGGCACAGATACGCAGTATTTT
TRBV10-1	TRBJ2-7	-	TRBD1	CASRGTDSSYEQYF	TGCGCCAGCAGAGGGACAGATAGCTCCTACGAGCAGTACTTC
TRBV5-1	TRBJ1-5	-	TRBD1	CASSLGDRGPSGPQHF	TGCGCCAGCAGCTTGGGGGACAGGGGCCCGTCGGGGCCCCAGCATTTT
TRBV7-2	TRBJ2-1	many	TRBD2	CASTSLAGIQFF	TGTGCCAGCACCTCCTTAGCGGGGATACAGTTCTTC
TRBV12-3/TRBV12-4	TRBJ2-2	many	TRBD1	CASSFFRDRGPGELFF	TGTGCCAGCAGTTTTTTCCGGGACAGGGGGCCCGGGGAGCTGTTTTTT
TRBV12-3/TRBV12-4	TRBJ2-5	many	TRBD1	CASSRTGGALKTQYF	TGTGCCAGCAGTAGGACAGGGGGCGCGTTGAAGACCCAGTACTTC
TRBV7-9	TRBJ2-1	few	TRBD2	CASSRGTSGASYRFF	TGTGCCAGCAGCCGGGGGACTAGCGGGGCCTCGTATCGGTTCTTC
TRBV19	TRBJ2-2	many	-	CASSIPKNTGELFF	TGTGCCAGTAGTATTCCCAAAAACACCGGGGAGCTGTTTTTT
TRBV6-6	TRBJ1-1	many	TRBD1	CASNAMGQGNPEAFF	TGTGCCAGCAATGCCATGGGACAGGGAAACCCTGAAGCTTTCTTT
TRBV12-3/TRBV12-4	TRBJ2-2	-	-	CASSLGITGELFF	TGTGCCAGCAGTCTAGGGATCACCGGGGAGCTGTTTTTT
TRBV11-2	TRBJ2-7	few	TRBD2	CASSVGLAGHEQYF	TGTGCCAGCAGCGTGGGACTAGCGGGACACGAGCAGTACTTC
TRBV5-1	TRBJ2-1	many	TRBD2	CASSLELQEASGRQQFF	TGCGCCAGCAGCCTTGAGCTGCAGGAGGCTAGCGGACGTCAGCAGTTCTTC
TRBV20-1	TRBJ1-5	many	-	CSAARVRQPQHF	TGCAGCGCAGCCCGGGTGCGACAGCCCCAGCATTTT
TRBV14	TRBJ2-1	medium-sized	TRBD1	CASSGWDSSYNEQFF	TGTGCCAGCAGCGGGTGGGACAGTTCCTACAATGAGCAGTTCTTC
TRBV20-1	TRBJ2-1	many	-	CSATGQKYNEQFF	TGCAGTGCTACTGGACAGAAATACAATGAGCAGTTCTTC
TRBV29-1	TRBJ1-4	many	-	CSVSNRANEKLFF	TGCAGCGTGAGCAATAGGGCTAATGAAAAACTGTTTTTT
TRBV7-2	TRBJ2-6	many	-	CASSLRTKLRTSGANVLTF	TGTGCCAGCAGCTTGAGGACAAAACTCCGAACCTCGGGGGCCAACGTCCTGACTTTC
TRBV12-3/TRBV12-4	TRBJ2-5	many	TRBD1	CASSLGGTGGETQYF	TGTGCCAGCAGTTTAGGGGGGACAGGCGGTGAGACCCAGTACTTC
TRBV18	TRBJ1-4	many	-	CASSPVATNEKLFF	TGTGCCAGCTCACCGGTTGCAACTAATGAAAAACTGTTTTTT
TRBV4-1	TRBJ2-5	many	-	CASSQDFREQETQYF	TGCGCCAGCAGCCAAGATTTCAGGGAACAAGAGACCCAGTACTTC
TRBV28	TRBJ2-7	many	-	CASSLWPGYEQYF	TGTGCCAGCAGTTTATGGCCGGGCTACGAGCAGTACTTC
TRBV19	TRBJ1-5	many	-	CASRIGQWDQPQHF	TGTGCCAGTAGGATAGGACAGTGGGATCAGCCCCAGCATTTT
TRBV5-1	TRBJ1-1	many	-	CASSRDTYTEAFF	TGCGCCAGCAGCCGTGACACGTACACTGAAGCTTTCTTT
TRBV12-3/TRBV12-4	TRBJ1-5	many	TRBD1	CASSPTQGAGQPQHF	TGTGCCAGCAGTCCTACCCAGGGGGCCGGTCAGCCCCAGCATTTT
TRBV20-1	TRBJ2-1	many	TRBD2	CSARDSTSGVYNEQFF	TGCAGTGCTAGAGATTCGACTAGCGGGGTTTACAATGAGCAGTTCTTC
TRBV29-1	TRBJ2-7	many	TRBD1	CSVEGLGQGVYEQYF	TGCAGCGTTGAAGGGTTGGGACAGGGGGTCTACGAGCAGTACTTC
TRBV19	TRBJ2-7	-	-	CASGVGFGGSYEQYF	TGTGCCAGTGGTGTAGGGTTTGGCGGCTCCTACGAGCAGTACTTC
TRBV7-9	TRBJ2-5	many	TRBD2	CASSFGSGGSGETQYF	TGTGCCAGCAGCTTTGGTAGCGGGGGTTCGGGAGAGACCCAGTACTTC
TRBV2	TRBJ2-6	many	-	CASSEVLLPNVLTF	TGTGCCAGCAGTGAGGTACTGCTGCCCAACGTCCTGACTTTC
TRBV29-1	TRBJ2-7	many	-	CSVVTVYEQYF	TGCAGCGTCGTCACAGTTTACGAGCAGTACTTC
TRBV28	TRBJ2-6	-	-	CAGSFGGSGANVLTF	TGTGCCGGCAGTTTTGGGGGCTCTGGGGCCAACGTCCTGACTTTC
TRBV6-1	TRBJ2-1	many	TRBD2	CASSLAGRNEQFF	TGTGCCAGCAGCTTAGCGGGAAGGAATGAGCAGTTCTTC
TRBV20-1	TRBJ1-1	many	TRBD1	CSARRQGVTEAFF	TGCAGTGCTAGGCGACAGGGAGTTACTGAAGCTTTCTTT
TRBV3-1	TRBJ1-1	many	TRBD1	CASSPNRGSNTEAFF	TGTGCCAGCAGCCCGAACAGGGGATCGAACACTGAAGCTTTCTTT
TRBV4-2	TRBJ2-1	-	-	CASSSRLDNYKEQFF	TGTGCCAGCAGCTCCAGACTAGACAACTACAAAGAGCAGTTCTTC
TRBV20-1	TRBJ2-5	many	TRBD1	CSARGDRQETQCF	TGCAGTGCTAGGGGGGACAGGCAAGAGACCCAGTGCTTC
TRBV18	TRBJ1-1	many	-	CASSPAGQNTEAFF	TGTGCCAGCTCACCAGCCGGACAGAACACTGAAGCTTTCTTT
TRBV5-1	TRBJ2-1	many	-	CASSQGRNEQFF	TGCGCCAGCAGTCAGGGGCGTAATGAGCAGTTCTTC
TRBV20-1	TRBJ1-2	many	-	CSAPGQGAYGCTF	-
TRBV5-1	TRBJ2-2	many	-	CASSFTPPTGELFF	TGCGCCAGCAGCTTTACCCCTCCGACCGGGGAGCTGTTTTTT
TRBV25-1	TRBJ2-3	many	-	CASSDAGRRTDTQYF	TGTGCCAGCAGTGACGCGGGACGCCGCACAGATACGCAGTATTTT
TRBV7-8	TRBJ2-4	many	-	CASSHRGQINIQYF	TGTGCCAGCAGCCACCGGGGGCAGATAAACATTCAGTACTTC
TRBV4-1	TRBJ2-6	many	-	CASSQDLQTSGANVLTF	TGCGCCAGCAGCCAAGATCTCCAGACCTCTGGGGCCAACGTCCTGACTTTC
TRBV5-1	TRBJ2-7	many	-	CASSLTGDSYEQYF	TGCGCCAGCAGCTTGACGGGGGATTCCTACGAGCAGTACTTC
TRBV7-3	TRBJ2-3	many	-	CASSLTSSTDTQYF	TGTGCCAGCAGCTTGACTTCTAGCACAGATACGCAGTATTTT
TRBV30	TRBJ1-1	many	-	CAWSVGGPAFF	TGTGCCTGGAGTGTAGGTGGGCCAGCTTTCTTT
TRBV18	TRBJ2-6	many	TRBD2	CASSPKTVTGSRGGSGANVLTF	TGTGCCAGCTCACCGAAGACTGTGACAGGATCCCGGGGGGGCTCTGGGGCCAACGTCCTGACTTTC